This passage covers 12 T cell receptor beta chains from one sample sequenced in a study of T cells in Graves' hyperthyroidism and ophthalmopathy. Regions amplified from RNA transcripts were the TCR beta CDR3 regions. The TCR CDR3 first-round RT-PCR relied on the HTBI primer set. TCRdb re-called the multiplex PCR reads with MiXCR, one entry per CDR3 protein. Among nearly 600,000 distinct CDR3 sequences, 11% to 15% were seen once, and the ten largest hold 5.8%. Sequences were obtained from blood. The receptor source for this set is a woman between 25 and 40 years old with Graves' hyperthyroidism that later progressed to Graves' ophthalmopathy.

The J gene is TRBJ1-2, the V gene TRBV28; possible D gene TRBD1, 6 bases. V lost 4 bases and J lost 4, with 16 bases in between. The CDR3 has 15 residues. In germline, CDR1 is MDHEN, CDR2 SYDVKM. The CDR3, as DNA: TGTGCCAGCAGTTCACCAGCAGGGGCGGTCTATGGCTACACCTTC. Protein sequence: CASSSPAGAVYGYTF.

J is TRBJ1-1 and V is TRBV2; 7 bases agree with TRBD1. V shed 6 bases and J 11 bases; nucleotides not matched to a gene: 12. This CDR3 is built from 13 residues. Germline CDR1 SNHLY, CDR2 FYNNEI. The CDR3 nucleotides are TGTGCCAGCAGACTACAGGGGAGCGCCGACGCTTTCTTT. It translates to CASRLQGSADAFF.

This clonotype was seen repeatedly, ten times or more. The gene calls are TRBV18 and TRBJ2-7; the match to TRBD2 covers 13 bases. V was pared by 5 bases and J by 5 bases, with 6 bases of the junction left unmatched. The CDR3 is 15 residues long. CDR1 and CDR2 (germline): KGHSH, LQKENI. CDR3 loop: CASSSGTSGNNEQYF. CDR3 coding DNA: TGTGCCAGCTCATCCGGGACTAGCGGGAACAACGAGCAGTACTTC.

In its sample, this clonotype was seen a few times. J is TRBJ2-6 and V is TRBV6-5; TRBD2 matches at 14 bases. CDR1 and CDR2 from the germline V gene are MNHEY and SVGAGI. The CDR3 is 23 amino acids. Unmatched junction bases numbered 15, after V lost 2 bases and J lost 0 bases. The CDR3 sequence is CASSYPRQLGTSGSSSGANVLTF. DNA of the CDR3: TGTGCCAGCAGTTACCCCAGACAGCTCGGGACTAGCGGGAGCAGCTCTGGGGCCAACGTCCTGACTTTC.

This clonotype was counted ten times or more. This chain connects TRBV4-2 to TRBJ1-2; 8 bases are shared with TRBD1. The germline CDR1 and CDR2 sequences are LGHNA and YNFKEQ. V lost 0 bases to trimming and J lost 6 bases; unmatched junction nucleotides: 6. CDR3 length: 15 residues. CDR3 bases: TGTGCCAGCAGCCAAGATCGACGGACAGGGAATGGCTACACCTTC. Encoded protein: CASSQDRRTGNGYTF.

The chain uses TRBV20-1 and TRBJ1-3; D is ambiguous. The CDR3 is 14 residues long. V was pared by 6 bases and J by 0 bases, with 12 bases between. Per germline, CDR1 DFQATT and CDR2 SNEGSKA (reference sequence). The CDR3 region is CSARKTDSGNTIYF. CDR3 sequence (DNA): TGCAGTGCCCGCAAGACCGACTCTGGAAACACCATATATTTT.

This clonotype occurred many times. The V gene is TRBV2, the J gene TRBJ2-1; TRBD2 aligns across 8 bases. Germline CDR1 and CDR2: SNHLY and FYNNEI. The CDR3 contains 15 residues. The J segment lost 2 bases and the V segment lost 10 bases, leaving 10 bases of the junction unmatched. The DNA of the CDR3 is TGTGCCACCACCCAGCGGGAGCTAGCCTACAATGAGCAGTTCTTC. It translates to CATTQRELAYNEQFF. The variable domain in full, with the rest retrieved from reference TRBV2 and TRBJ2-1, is EPEVTQTPSHQVTQMGQEVILRCVPISNHLYFYWYRQILGQKVEFLVSFYNNEISEKSEIFDDQFSVERPDGSNFTLKIRSTKLEDSAMYFCATTQRELAYNEQFFGPGTRLTVL.

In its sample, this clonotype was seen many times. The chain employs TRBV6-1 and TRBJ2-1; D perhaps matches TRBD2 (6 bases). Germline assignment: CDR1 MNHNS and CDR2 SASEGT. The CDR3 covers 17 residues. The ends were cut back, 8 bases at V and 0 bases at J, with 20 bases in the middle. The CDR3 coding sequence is TGTGCCAGCGGAGGGCTCAACATCACTAGCTCCTACAATGAGCAGTTCTTC. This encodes CASGGLNITSSYNEQFF.

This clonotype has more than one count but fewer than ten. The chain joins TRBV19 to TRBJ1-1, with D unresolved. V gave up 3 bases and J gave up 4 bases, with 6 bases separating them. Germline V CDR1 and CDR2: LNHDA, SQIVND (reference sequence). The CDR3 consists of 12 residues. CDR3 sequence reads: CASSIRPTEAFF. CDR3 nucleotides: TGTGCCAGTAGTATCCGTCCCACTGAAGCTTTCTTT.

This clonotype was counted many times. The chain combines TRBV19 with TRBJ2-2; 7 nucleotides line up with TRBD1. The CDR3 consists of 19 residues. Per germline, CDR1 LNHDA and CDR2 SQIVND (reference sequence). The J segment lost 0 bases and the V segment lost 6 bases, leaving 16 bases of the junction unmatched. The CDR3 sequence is CASRRSGTALPPNTGELFF. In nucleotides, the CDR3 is TGTGCCAGTAGGCGCTCCGGGACAGCTCTTCCCCCGAACACCGGGGAGCTGTTTTTT. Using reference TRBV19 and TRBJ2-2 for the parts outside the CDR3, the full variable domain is DGGITQSPKYLFRKEGQNVTLSCEQNLNHDAMYWYRQDPGQGLRLIYYSQIVNDFQKGDIAEGYSVSREKKESFPLTVTSAQKNPTAFYLCASRRSGTALPPNTGELFFGEGSRLTVL.

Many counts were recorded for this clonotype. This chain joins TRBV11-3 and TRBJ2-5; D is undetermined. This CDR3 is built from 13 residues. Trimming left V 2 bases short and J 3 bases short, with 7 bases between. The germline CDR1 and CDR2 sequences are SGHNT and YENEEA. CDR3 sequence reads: CASSLFLEETQYF. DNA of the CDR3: TGTGCCAGCAGCTTATTTCTAGAAGAGACCCAGTACTTC.

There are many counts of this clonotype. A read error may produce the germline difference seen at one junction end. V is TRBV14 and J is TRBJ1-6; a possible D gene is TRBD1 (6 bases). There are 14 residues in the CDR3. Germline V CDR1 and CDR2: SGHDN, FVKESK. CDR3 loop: CASRQGQSTSPLHF. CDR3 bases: TGTGCCAGCAGACAAGGACAGAGTACTTCACCCCTCCACTTT.